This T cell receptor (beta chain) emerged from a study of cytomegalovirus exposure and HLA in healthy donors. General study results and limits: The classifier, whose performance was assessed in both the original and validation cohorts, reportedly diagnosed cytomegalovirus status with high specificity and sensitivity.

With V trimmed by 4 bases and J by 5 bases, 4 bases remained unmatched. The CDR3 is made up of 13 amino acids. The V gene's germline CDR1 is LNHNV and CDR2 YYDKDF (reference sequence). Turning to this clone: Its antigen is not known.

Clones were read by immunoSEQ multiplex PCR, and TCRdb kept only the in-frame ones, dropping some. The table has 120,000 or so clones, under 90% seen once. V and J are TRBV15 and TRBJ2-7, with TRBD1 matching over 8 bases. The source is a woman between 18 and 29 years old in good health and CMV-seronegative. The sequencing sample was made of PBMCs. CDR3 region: CATSTDRVHEQYF. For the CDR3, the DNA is TGTGCCACCAGCACGGACAGGGTACACGAGCAGTACTTC.